This passage covers 31 T cell receptor beta chains from one sample sequenced in a study of OX40 agonist ivuxolimab in advanced cancers. Libraries were prepared by immunoSEQ multiplex PCR; TCRdb keeps only in-frame clonotypes and omits some of them. This table holds under 140,000 clones, more than 70% found once. Material: CD4+ or CD8+ T cells sorted from blood, obtained in a trial of the OX40 agonist ivuxolimab. All receptors come from an adult with an advanced solid tumor such as melanoma, head and neck, liver or kidney cancer.

The chain employs TRBV2 and TRBJ1-1, with 11 bases that match TRBD1. In germline, CDR1 is SNHLY, CDR2 FYNNEI. The CDR3 consists of 16 residues. V lost 10 bases and J lost 0; bases outside the gene matches: 10. CDR3 DNA: TGTGCCACAAGGGGGACAGGGGGAAGGATGAACACTGAAGCTTTCTTT. It encodes CATRGTGGRMNTEAFF. Variable domain in full (rest from reference TRBV2 and TRBJ1-1): EPEVTQTPSHQVTQMGQEVILRCVPISNHLYFYWYRQILGQKVEFLVSFYNNEISEKSEIFDDQFSVERPDGSNFTLKIRSTKLEDSAMYFCATRGTGGRMNTEAFFGQGTRLTVV.

The chain joins TRBV29-1 to TRBJ2-1; TRBD1 is a possible D gene (6 bases). V lost 4 bases and J 9 bases, leaving 13 bases between the germline ends. In germline, CDR1 is SQVTM, CDR2 ANQGSEA. CDR3 length: 12 residues. CDR3 loop: CSVGDTWTEQFF. The DNA of the CDR3 is TGCAGCGTTGGGGACACCTGGACTGAGCAGTTCTTC.

Here the CDR3 reads CASSLGGLTSTDTQYF. CDR3 nucleotide sequence: TGTGCCAGCAGCTTAGGTGGTCTTACTAGCACAGATACGCAGTATTTT. The chain employs TRBV7-3 and TRBJ2-3; D ambiguous. The V and J ends lost 2 bases and 0 bases respectively, with 12 bases between them. The CDR3 loop spans 16 amino acids. CDR1 and CDR2 (germline): SGHTA, FQGTGA. Full variable domain (missing parts from reference TRBV7-3 and TRBJ2-3): GAGVSQTPSNKVTEKGKYVELRCDPISGHTALYWYRQSLGQGPEFLIYFQGTGAADDSGLPNDRFFAVRPEGSVSTLKIQRTERGDSAVYLCASSLGGLTSTDTQYFGPGTRLTVL.

This clone was observed a handful of times. CDR3 in DNA: TGTGCCAGCAGTTACCCTCAGGGTAGTGTGCTGTTTTTT. It yields the protein CASSYPQGSVLFF. The V and J genes are TRBV6-5 and TRBJ2-2, with TRBD1 as a possible D gene (5 bases). The V end lost 2 bases, the J end lost 13 bases, and 14 bases lay between the germline ends. Per the germline V gene, CDR1 is MNHEY and CDR2 is SVGAGI. CDR3 length: 13 amino acids.

The DNA for the CDR3 is TGTGCCAGCAGCTTAGGTCGGGGTGGGTTCACTGAAGCTTTCTTT. Protein sequence: CASSLGRGGFTEAFF. The chain joins TRBV7-6 to TRBJ1-1; D is uncertain. Trimming removed 1 base at V and 4 bases at J, with 13 bases between. This CDR3 region has 15 residues. In germline, CDR1 is SGHVS, CDR2 FNYEAQ. The whole variable domain, filled in from reference TRBV7-6 and TRBJ1-1, reads GAGVSQSPRYKVTKRGQDVALRCDPISGHVSLYWYRQALGQGPEFLTYFNYEAQQDKSGLPNDRFSAERPEGSISTLTIQRTEQRDSAMYRCASSLGRGGFTEAFFGQGTRLTVV.

This clone was seen repeatedly, ten times or more. The chain is built from TRBV2 and TRBJ1-5; D gene ambiguous. Germline-derived CDR1 and CDR2 are SNHLY and FYNNEI. V lost 4 bases, J lost 3 bases, and 16 bases lay in between. This CDR3 spans 16 amino acids. CDR3 amino acids: CASSASGFEANQPQHF. Here the CDR3 DNA reads TGTGCCAGCAGTGCGTCTGGGTTTGAGGCCAATCAGCCCCAGCATTTT.

The chain joins TRBV9 to TRBJ1-4, with 8 nucleotides matching TRBD1. The V and J ends lost 2 bases and 8 bases, in that order; junction bases with no gene match: 5. The CDR3 has 14 residues. Germline V gene lookup returns CDR1 SGDLS and CDR2 YYNGEE. The CDR3 bases are TGTGCCAGCAGCGTGACAGGGGAGGGCGAAAAACTGTTTTTT. Protein sequence: CASSVTGEGEKLFF.

The chain has TRBV5-4 and TRBJ2-1; 12 bases are a match to TRBD2. V was pared by 5 bases and J by 4 bases, with 4 bases of the junction left unmatched. Germline CDR1 is SGHNT and CDR2 is YYREEE (reference sequence). CDR3 length: 15 amino acids. The CDR3 sequence: CASSYGTSGYNEQFF. In DNA, the CDR3 is TGTGCCAGCAGTTACGGGACTAGCGGGTACAATGAGCAGTTCTTC.

The rearrangement links TRBV19 to TRBJ2-3; TRBD1 matches at 8 bases. The CDR3 consists of 16 residues. Germline V gene lookup returns CDR1 LNHDA and CDR2 SQIVND (reference sequence). V was pared by 6 bases and J by 1 base, with 9 bases of the junction left unmatched. CDR3 loop: CASSADRGWGTDTQYF. The DNA of the CDR3 is TGTGCCAGTAGCGCCGACAGGGGATGGGGCACAGATACGCAGTATTTT.

This rearrangement joins TRBV6-1 to TRBJ1-2; D is unclear. CDR3 size: 12 residues. V shed 5 bases and J shed 2 bases, with 6 bases lying between them. Germline-derived CDR1 and CDR2 are MNHNS and SASEGT. The CDR3 is CASSLANYGYTF. For the CDR3, the DNA is TGTGCCAGCAGTTTAGCGAACTATGGCTACACCTTC.

V is TRBV4-2 and J is TRBJ2-5; maybe TRBD2 (5 bases). V dropped 0 bases and J dropped 7 bases, with 12 bases sitting between them. The CDR3 totals 14 residues. Germline V lookup: CDR1 LGHNA, CDR2 YNFKEQ. DNA of the CDR3: TGTGCCAGCAGCCAAGATCCCAGCGGCGGGACCCAGTACTTC. It codes for CASSQDPSGGTQYF.

V and J are TRBV4-3 and TRBJ2-4, with TRBD1 as a possible D gene (6 bases). Trimming removed 0 bases from V and 5 bases from J, with 11 bases in between. Looked up from germline, CDR1 is LGHNA and CDR2 is YSLEER. The CDR3 totals 15 residues. CDR3 DNA sequence: TGCGCCAGCAGCCAAGACAGGGGACGTCAAAACATTCAGTACTTC. As protein: CASSQDRGRQNIQYF.

In DNA form, the CDR3 reads TGTGCCACCAGCAGAGATAGTCCGGCCTCGTTCGTGGATACGCAGTATTTT. It translates to CATSRDSPASFVDTQYF. V and J are TRBV15 and TRBJ2-3; D remains ambiguous. Germline V gene sequence: CDR1 LNHNV, CDR2 YYDKDF (reference sequence). The CDR3 loop spans 17 amino acids. Trimming took 0 bases from V and 6 from J, leaving 19 bases between them.

The genes are TRBV6-5 and TRBJ1-1, with D perhaps matching TRBD1 (5 bases). V lost 6 bases and J 1 base, leaving 12 bases between the germline ends. The germline CDR1 and CDR2 sequences are MNHEY and SVGAGI. The CDR3 consists of 14 residues. The CDR3 region has the DNA TGTGCCAGCAGCACGTCCGGGGGGAACACTGAAGCTTTCTTT. Translated, it gives CASSTSGGNTEAFF.

The chain employs TRBV5-1 and TRBJ2-5; D might be TRBD2 (7 bases). This CDR3 is built from 13 residues. Trimming shortened V by 3 bases and J by 5 bases, and 11 bases separated the two germline ends. CDR1 is SGHRS and CDR2 is YFSETQ in the germline V gene. CDR3: CASSSRGGETQYF. The CDR3 DNA reads as TGCGCCAGCAGCTCCAGGGGAGGGGAGACCCAGTACTTC.

V gene TRBV6-6 combines with J gene TRBJ2-1, with a weak D call TRBD1 (6 bases). The CDR3 length is 16 residues. Trimming stripped 7 bases from V and 8 bases from J, with 24 bases between. Germline V CDR1 and CDR2: MNHNY, SVGAGI (reference sequence). CDR3 region: CASKPGQPSHDDEQFF. CDR3 nucleotides: TGTGCCAGCAAGCCGGGACAACCGTCACATGACGATGAGCAGTTCTTC.

This clone was seen a handful of times. As DNA, the CDR3 is TGTGCCAGCACCCCATCCTTATTGGCTGACTATGGCTACACCTTC. Translation gives CASTPSLLADYGYTF. The chain has TRBV6-1 and TRBJ1-2; D gene uncertain. The CDR3 is 15 residues long. With 7 bases removed from V and 3 bases from J, the gap between germline ends came to 18 bases. The germline CDR1 and CDR2 sequences are MNHNS and SASEGT.

This chain connects TRBV7-2 to TRBJ2-1; tentative D call: TRBD1 (6 bases). This CDR3 contains 13 residues. Trimming cost V 5 bases and J 6 bases, with 11 bases left between them. The germline V gene has CDR1 SGHTA and CDR2 FQGNSA. The DNA for the CDR3 is TGTGCCAGCAGCGTCGGACAGTTCAATGAGCAGTTCTTC. It is translated as CASSVGQFNEQFF.

The rearrangement uses TRBV11-2 and TRBJ1-3; D unclear. The germline CDR1 and CDR2 sequences are SGHAT and FQNNGV. Trimming took 5 bases from V and 0 from J, leaving 5 bases between them. The CDR3 spans 13 residues. The CDR3 loop is CASSVSSGNTIYF. The CDR3 DNA is TGTGCCAGCAGCGTTAGCTCTGGAAACACCATATATTTT.

The J gene is TRBJ2-4, the V gene TRBV6-6; D unresolved. CDR3 size: 15 residues. Germline loops: CDR1 MNHNY, CDR2 SVGAGI (reference sequence). V gave up 0 bases and J gave up 2 bases, with 8 bases separating them. The CDR3 here is CASSYSGLTKNIQYF. As DNA, the CDR3 is TGTGCCAGCAGTTACTCAGGTTTAACCAAAAACATTCAGTACTTC.

The rearrangement uses TRBV5-1 and TRBJ2-7; D call uncertain. The CDR3 runs to 14 residues. The V end lost 0 bases, the J end lost 1 base, and 8 bases lay between the germline ends. In germline, CDR1 is SGHRS, CDR2 YFSETQ. CDR3 loop: CASSLAAGSYEQYF. As DNA, the CDR3 is TGCGCCAGCAGCTTGGCAGCAGGATCCTACGAGCAGTACTTC.

The chain recombines TRBV5-6 with TRBJ1-2, with TRBD1 matching 8 bases. Looked up from germline, CDR1 is SGHDT and CDR2 is YYEEEE. After removal of 0 bases from V and 1 base from J, the junction contained 5 bases not matched to a gene. This CDR3 is built from 16 residues. In DNA, the CDR3 is TGTGCCAGCAGCTTGGCGCCGGGACAGGATAACTATGGCTACACCTTC. It yields the protein CASSLAPGQDNYGYTF. Using reference TRBV5-6 and TRBJ1-2 for the parts outside the CDR3, the full variable domain is DAGVTQSPTHLIKTRGQQVTLRCSPKSGHDTVSWYQQALGQGPQFIFQYYEEEERQRGNFPDRFSGHQFPNYSSELNVNALLLGDSALYLCASSLAPGQDNYGYTFGSGTRLTVV.

This clone was seen a single time. The V call is TRBV7-2, the J call TRBJ2-2; D gene ambiguous. V lost 5 bases and J lost 7, with 17 bases in between. This CDR3 is 15 amino acids long. Germline V CDR1 and CDR2: SGHTA, FQGNSA. The CDR3 DNA is TGTGCCAGCAGCCCATACGGATCCGTTGACGGGGAGCTGTTTTTT. Residues: CASSPYGSVDGELFF.

This rearrangement joins TRBV7-3 to TRBJ2-1; D possibly corresponds to TRBD2 (6 bases). V was trimmed by 2 bases and J by 9 bases, leaving 14 bases between them. The CDR3 sequence is 14 residues long. The germline V gene encodes CDR1 SGHTA and CDR2 FQGTGA. The CDR3, as DNA: TGTGCCAGCAGCTTACAAGGGGCGGAGGGTGAGCAGTTCTTC. It codes for CASSLQGAEGEQFF.

The J gene is TRBJ1-2, the V gene TRBV7-3; TRBD1 aligns across 10 bases. Germline V gene lookup returns CDR1 SGHTA and CDR2 FQGTGA. CDR3 length: 15 amino acids. The J segment lost 3 bases and the V segment lost 3 bases, leaving 4 bases of the junction unmatched. The CDR3 is CASSLGQGPHYGYTF. The CDR3 DNA reads as TGTGCCAGCAGCTTGGGACAGGGGCCTCACTATGGCTACACCTTC.

The CDR3 loop reads CASSLSTGLAGATDTQYF. CDR3 bases: TGCGCCAGCAGCCTAAGTACAGGACTAGCGGGAGCCACAGATACGCAGTATTTT. The J gene is TRBJ2-3, the V gene TRBV4-3, with 13 bases identical to TRBD2. This CDR3 is 18 amino acids long. Germline CDR1 and CDR2: LGHNA and YSLEER. V trimming: 4 bases; J trimming: 2 bases; junction bases outside the gene matches: 9.

This clone is a singleton in its sample. This chain uses TRBV19 with TRBJ2-5, with D possibly TRBD1 on 5 matching bases. The CDR3 spans 16 residues. V was pared by 3 bases and J by 0 bases, with 14 bases between. The V gene's germline CDR1 is LNHDA and CDR2 SQIVND (reference sequence). The CDR3 reads CASSIRSQGYQETQYF. CDR3 in DNA: TGTGCCAGTAGTATTCGATCGCAGGGCTACCAAGAGACCCAGTACTTC.

The V gene is TRBV18, the J gene TRBJ2-3; possible D gene TRBD2, 6 bases. Trimming stripped 3 bases from V and 2 bases from J, with 12 bases between. Germline V lookup: CDR1 KGHSH, CDR2 LQKENI. CDR3 length equals 15 residues. CDR3 coding DNA: TGTGCCAGCTCACCGGAGGGGCAGACCACAGATACGCAGTATTTT. This gives the protein CASSPEGQTTDTQYF.

In its sample, this clone was seen a few times. CDR3 in amino acids: CASSYSSLVNTEAFF. The CDR3 DNA reads as TGTGCCAGCAGTTACTCGTCCCTTGTGAACACTGAAGCTTTCTTT. The chain uses TRBV6-5 and TRBJ1-1, with unresolved D. CDR1 is MNHEY, CDR2 SVGAGI, per germline. CDR3 length: 15 residues. The V and J ends lost 0 bases and 0 bases respectively, with 8 bases between them.

This chain uses TRBV7-9 with TRBJ2-7; unclear D gene. V dropped 5 bases and J dropped 4 bases, with 9 bases sitting between them. The CDR3 extends over 12 amino acids. CDR1 and CDR2 from the germline V gene are SEHNR and FQNEAQ (reference sequence). Here the CDR3 DNA reads TGTGCCAGCAGCACAACAGAATACGAGCAGTACTTC. Its protein product is CASSTTEYEQYF.

The CDR3 region has the DNA TGTGCCAGCAGCCCGGACAGGGGGTATGAAAAACTGTTTTTT. Its translation is CASSPDRGYEKLFF. The chain uses TRBV7-8 and TRBJ1-4, with TRBD1 identical over 10 bases. The CDR3 extends over 14 amino acids. Germline CDR1 reads SGHVS; CDR2 reads FQNEAQ. V lost 5 bases and J lost 6; bases outside the gene matches: 3.